Listed below are T cell receptor beta chains from one sample, sequenced in a study of beta chain features in type 1 diabetes. Here immunoSEQ multiplex PCR was the method, and the copy in TCRdb shows in-frame clones only, minus some. The sample contains approximately 330,000 clones, more than 9.5% of which appear only once. Sequenced: naive CD4+ T cells from blood. The receptors shown here come from a woman in her twenties or thirties in good health. The CDR3 runs from the conserved cysteine through the conserved F or W. Each record gives: CDR3 protein, CDR3 DNA, clone size, V gene, D gene, J gene. The D gene is left open where the match is weak. Size values are once, few and many counts, or a class for expanded clones, and some rows have none.

CDR3 protein: CASSFGTSIYEQYF
CDR3 DNA: TGTGCCAGCAGTTTTGGGACTAGCATCTACGAGCAGTACTTC
clone size: few
V gene: TRBV28
D gene: TRBD2
J gene: TRBJ2-7

CDR3 protein: CASTDLTGSGELFF
CDR3 DNA: TGTGCCAGCACCGACCTTACAGGGTCCGGGGAGCTGTTTTTT
clone size: -
V gene: TRBV28
D gene: -
J gene: TRBJ2-2

CDR3 protein: CASSHGTSGAYEQYF
CDR3 DNA: TGTGCCAGCAGCCACGGGACTAGCGGGGCCTACGAGCAGTACTTC
clone size: -
V gene: TRBV5-4
D gene: TRBD2
J gene: TRBJ2-7

CDR3 protein: CASSQDISISGAYGYTF
CDR3 DNA: TGCGCCAGCAGCCAAGATATAAGTATCTCGGGAGCCTATGGCTACACCTTC
clone size: few
V gene: TRBV4-3
D gene: -
J gene: TRBJ1-2

CDR3 protein: CASSSGQGVLEEQYF
CDR3 DNA: TGCGCCAGCAGCTCAGGACAGGGGGTTTTAGAAGAGCAGTACTTC
clone size: few
V gene: TRBV5-1
D gene: TRBD1
J gene: TRBJ2-7

CDR3 protein: CASTSGGMGPTDTQYF
CDR3 DNA: TGTGCCAGCACCTCGGGGGGGATGGGCCCCACAGATACGCAGTATTTT
clone size: few
V gene: TRBV28
D gene: TRBD2
J gene: TRBJ2-3

CDR3 protein: CASSSQVRAAGANVLTF
CDR3 DNA: TGTGCCAGCAGCTCACAGGTCAGGGCGGCTGGGGCCAACGTCCTGACTTTC
clone size: few
V gene: TRBV7-9
D gene: -
J gene: TRBJ2-6

CDR3 protein: CASSQPTSGLWDEQYF
CDR3 DNA: TGTGCCAGCAGCCAACCGACTAGCGGGCTCTGGGACGAGCAGTACTTC
clone size: -
V gene: TRBV14
D gene: TRBD2
J gene: TRBJ2-7

CDR3 protein: CASSMARVSETQYF
CDR3 DNA: TGTGCCAGCAGCATGGCCAGGGTTAGCGAGACCCAGTACTTC
clone size: -
V gene: TRBV7-9
D gene: -
J gene: TRBJ2-5

CDR3 protein: CASSLAVTRNEQFF
CDR3 DNA: TGCGCCAGCAGCTTGGCCGTAACTCGGAATGAGCAGTTCTTC
clone size: -
V gene: TRBV5-1
D gene: -
J gene: TRBJ2-1

CDR3 protein: CASSLGLSSYNEQFF
CDR3 DNA: TGTGCCAGCAGCTTGGGATTGAGCTCCTACAATGAGCAGTTCTTC
clone size: few
V gene: TRBV5-4
D gene: -
J gene: TRBJ2-1

CDR3 protein: CASSQRQASYNEQFF
CDR3 DNA: TGCGCCAGCAGCCAACGACAGGCCTCCTACAATGAGCAGTTCTTC
clone size: -
V gene: TRBV4-3
D gene: -
J gene: TRBJ2-1

CDR3 protein: CASSEYAGRYEQYF
CDR3 DNA: TGTGCCAGCAGTGAATATGCAGGGCGGTACGAGCAGTACTTC
clone size: few
V gene: TRBV25-1
D gene: -
J gene: TRBJ2-7

CDR3 protein: CATLQGARQPQHF
CDR3 DNA: TGTGCCACTTTACAGGGGGCAAGACAGCCCCAGCATTTT
clone size: -
V gene: TRBV10-3
D gene: TRBD1
J gene: TRBJ1-5

CDR3 protein: CASSSRSEGETQYF
CDR3 DNA: TGCGCCAGCAGCTCCCGATCGGAGGGCGAGACCCAGTACTTC
clone size: few
V gene: TRBV5-1
D gene: -
J gene: TRBJ2-5

CDR3 protein: CASSPGLNEQFF
CDR3 DNA: TGTGCCAGCTCACCAGGACTAAATGAGCAGTTCTTC
clone size: few
V gene: TRBV18
D gene: -
J gene: TRBJ2-1

CDR3 protein: CASSLDPTSGREQYF
CDR3 DNA: TGTGCCAGCAGCTTAGACCCGACTAGCGGCCGCGAGCAGTACTTC
clone size: -
V gene: TRBV11-2
D gene: TRBD2
J gene: TRBJ2-7

CDR3 protein: CASSPRTEEAFF
CDR3 DNA: TGTGCCAGCAGCCCCCGGACAGAAGAAGCTTTCTTT
clone size: -
V gene: TRBV11-2
D gene: -
J gene: TRBJ1-1

CDR3 protein: CASSRTVNTEAFF
CDR3 DNA: TGTGCCAGCAGCAGGACAGTGAACACTGAAGCTTTCTTT
clone size: -
V gene: TRBV6-5
D gene: -
J gene: TRBJ1-1

CDR3 protein: CASSRDRGTKTDTQYF
CDR3 DNA: TGTGCCAGCAGCCGGGACAGGGGCACGAAGACAGATACGCAGTATTTT
clone size: few
V gene: TRBV5-6
D gene: TRBD1
J gene: TRBJ2-3

CDR3 protein: CAWSPGTPLTDTQYF
CDR3 DNA: TGTGCCTGGAGCCCGGGGACACCACTCACAGATACGCAGTATTTT
clone size: -
V gene: TRBV30
D gene: -
J gene: TRBJ2-3

CDR3 protein: CASSLTAGGNIQYF
CDR3 DNA: TGTGCCAGCAGCCTCACCGCGGGGGGGAACATTCAGTACTTC
clone size: few
V gene: TRBV27
D gene: TRBD2
J gene: TRBJ2-4

CDR3 protein: CASTKTTSFNEQFF
CDR3 DNA: TGTGCCAGCACTAAAACGACTAGTTTCAATGAGCAGTTCTTC
clone size: few
V gene: TRBV27
D gene: -
J gene: TRBJ2-1

CDR3 protein: CASSSEAGFEQYF
CDR3 DNA: TGTGCCAGCAGCTCTGAGGCCGGTTTCGAGCAGTACTTC
clone size: few
V gene: TRBV6-4
D gene: -
J gene: TRBJ2-7

CDR3 protein: CASGGKGPNYGYTF
CDR3 DNA: TGTGCCAGCGGGGGGAAGGGGCCTAACTATGGCTACACCTTC
clone size: few
V gene: TRBV6-1
D gene: -
J gene: TRBJ1-2

CDR3 protein: CASRHLADSQETQYF
CDR3 DNA: TGTGCCAGCAGACACCTTGCGGACAGTCAAGAGACCCAGTACTTC
clone size: once
V gene: TRBV7-8
D gene: -
J gene: TRBJ2-5

CDR3 protein: CSGGTGTGFGYTF
CDR3 DNA: TGCAGCGGTGGCACCGGGACAGGGTTTGGCTACACCTTC
clone size: few
V gene: TRBV29-1
D gene: TRBD1
J gene: TRBJ1-2

CDR3 protein: CASSRSATNEKLFF
CDR3 DNA: TGTGCCAGCTCACGCAGTGCAACTAATGAAAAACTGTTTTTT
clone size: few
V gene: TRBV18
D gene: -
J gene: TRBJ1-4

CDR3 protein: CATSGQSRDSYRPQHF
CDR3 DNA: TGTGCCACCAGCGGCCAATCCCGGGACAGCTATCGTCCCCAGCATTTT
clone size: few
V gene: TRBV15
D gene: TRBD1
J gene: TRBJ1-5

CDR3 protein: CASSRGLDTGELFF
CDR3 DNA: TGTGCCAGCAGTCGCGGTTTGGACACCGGGGAGCTGTTTTTT
clone size: -
V gene: TRBV27
D gene: -
J gene: TRBJ2-2

CDR3 protein: CASSLIGGRADYEQYF
CDR3 DNA: TGTGCCAGCAGCTTAATAGGCGGGAGGGCCGACTACGAGCAGTACTTC
clone size: few
V gene: TRBV7-3
D gene: TRBD2
J gene: TRBJ2-7

CDR3 protein: CASSQESPVQETQYF
CDR3 DNA: TGCGCCAGCAGCCAAGAATCTCCAGTACAAGAGACCCAGTACTTC
clone size: few
V gene: TRBV4-1
D gene: -
J gene: TRBJ2-5

CDR3 protein: CASSLSLAGGHYNEQFF
CDR3 DNA: TGTGCCAGCAGTTTATCACTAGCGGGAGGTCACTACAATGAGCAGTTCTTC
clone size: -
V gene: TRBV28
D gene: TRBD2
J gene: TRBJ2-1

CDR3 protein: CASSENRGGAYEQYF
CDR3 DNA: TGTGCCAGCAGCGAAAACAGGGGGGGCGCCTACGAGCAGTACTTC
clone size: -
V gene: TRBV7-9
D gene: -
J gene: TRBJ2-7

CDR3 protein: CASSLGSSSGERGETQYF
CDR3 DNA: TGTGCCAGCAGCTTAGGAAGTAGTAGCGGAGAGAGGGGAGAGACCCAGTACTTC
clone size: -
V gene: TRBV11-2
D gene: -
J gene: TRBJ2-5